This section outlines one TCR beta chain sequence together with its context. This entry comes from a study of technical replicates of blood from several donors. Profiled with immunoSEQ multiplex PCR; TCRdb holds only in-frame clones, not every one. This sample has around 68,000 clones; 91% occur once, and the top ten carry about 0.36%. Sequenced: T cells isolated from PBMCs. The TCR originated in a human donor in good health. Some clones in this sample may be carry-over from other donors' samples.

CDR3 coding DNA: TGCAGCGTTGGGGCTAGCGGGGGCTACAATGAGCAGTTCTTC. Its translation: CSVGASGGYNEQFF. The chain is built from TRBV29-1 and TRBJ2-1; 10 bases are a match to TRBD2. The CDR3 is made up of 14 amino acids. Per the germline V gene, CDR1 is SQVTM and CDR2 is ANQGSEA. V was clipped by 4 bases and J by 3 bases; unmatched bases: 3.